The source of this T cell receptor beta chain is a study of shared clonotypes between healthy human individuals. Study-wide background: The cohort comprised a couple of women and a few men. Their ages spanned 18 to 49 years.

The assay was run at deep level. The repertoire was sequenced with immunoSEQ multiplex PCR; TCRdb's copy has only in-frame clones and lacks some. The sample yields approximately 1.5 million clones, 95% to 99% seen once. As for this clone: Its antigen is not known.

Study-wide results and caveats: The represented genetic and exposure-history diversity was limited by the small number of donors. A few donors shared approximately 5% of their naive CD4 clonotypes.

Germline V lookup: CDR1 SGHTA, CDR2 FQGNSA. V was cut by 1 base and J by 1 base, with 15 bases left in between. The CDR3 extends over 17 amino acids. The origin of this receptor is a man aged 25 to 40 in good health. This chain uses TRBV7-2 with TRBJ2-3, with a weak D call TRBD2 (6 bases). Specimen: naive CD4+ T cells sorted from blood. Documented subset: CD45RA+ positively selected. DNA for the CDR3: TGTGCCAGCAGCTTAGTTAGGAGGGAGAGGGGCACAGATACGCAGTATTTT. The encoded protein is CASSLVRRERGTDTQYF.